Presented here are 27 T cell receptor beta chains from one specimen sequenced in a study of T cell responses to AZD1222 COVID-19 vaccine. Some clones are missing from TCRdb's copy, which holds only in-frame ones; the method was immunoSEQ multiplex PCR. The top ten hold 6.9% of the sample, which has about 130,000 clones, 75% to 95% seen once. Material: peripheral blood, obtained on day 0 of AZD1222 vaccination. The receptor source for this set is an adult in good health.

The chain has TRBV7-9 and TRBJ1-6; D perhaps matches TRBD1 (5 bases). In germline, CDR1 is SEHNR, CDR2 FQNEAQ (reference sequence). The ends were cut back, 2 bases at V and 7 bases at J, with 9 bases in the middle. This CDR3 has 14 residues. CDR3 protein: CASSLRQLNSPLHF. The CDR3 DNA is TGTGCCAGCAGCTTACGACAGCTAAATTCACCCCTCCACTTT.

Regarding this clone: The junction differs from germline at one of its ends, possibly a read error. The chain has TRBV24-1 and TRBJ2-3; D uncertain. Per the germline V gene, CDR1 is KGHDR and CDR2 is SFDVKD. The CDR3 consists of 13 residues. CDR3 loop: CATSDARTDMQYF. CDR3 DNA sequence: TGTGCCACCAGTGATGCCAGAACAGATATGCAGTATTTT.

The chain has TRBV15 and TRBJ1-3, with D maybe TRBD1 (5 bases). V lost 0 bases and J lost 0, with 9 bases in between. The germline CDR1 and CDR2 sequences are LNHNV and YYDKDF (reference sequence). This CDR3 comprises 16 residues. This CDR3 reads CATSRDPGGSGNTIYF. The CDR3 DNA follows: TGTGCCACCAGCAGAGATCCGGGGGGCTCTGGAAACACCATATATTTT.

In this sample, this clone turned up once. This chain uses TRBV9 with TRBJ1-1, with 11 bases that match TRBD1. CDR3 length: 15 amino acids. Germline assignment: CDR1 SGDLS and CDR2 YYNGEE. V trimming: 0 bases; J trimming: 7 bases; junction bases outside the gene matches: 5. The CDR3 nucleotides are TGTGCCAGCAGCGTAGAGGGACAGGGGGGGCTTGAAGCTTTCTTT. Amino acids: CASSVEGQGGLEAFF. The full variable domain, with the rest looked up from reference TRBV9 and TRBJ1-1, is DSGVTQTPKHLITATGQRVTLRCSPRSGDLSVYWYQQSLDQGLQFLIQYYNGEERAKGNILERFSAQQFPDLHSELNLSSLELGDSALYFCASSVEGQGGLEAFFGQGTRLTVV.

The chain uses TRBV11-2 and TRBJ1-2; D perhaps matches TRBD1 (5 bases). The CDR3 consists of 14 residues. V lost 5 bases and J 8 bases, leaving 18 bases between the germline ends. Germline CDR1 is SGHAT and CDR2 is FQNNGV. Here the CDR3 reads CASSPRADPRGYTF. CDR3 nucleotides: TGTGCCAGCAGCCCCAGGGCAGACCCCCGGGGCTACACCTTC.

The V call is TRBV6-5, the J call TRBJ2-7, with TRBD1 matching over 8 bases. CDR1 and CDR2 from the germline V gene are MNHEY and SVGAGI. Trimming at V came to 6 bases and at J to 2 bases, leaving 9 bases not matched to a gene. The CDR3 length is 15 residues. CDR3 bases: TGTGCCAGCAGCCAAGCCGGGACAGGACCCTACGAGCAGTACTTC. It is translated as CASSQAGTGPYEQYF.

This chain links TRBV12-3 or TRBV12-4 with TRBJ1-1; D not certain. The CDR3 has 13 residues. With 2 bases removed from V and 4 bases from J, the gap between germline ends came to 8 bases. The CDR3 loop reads CASSLMEGTEAFF. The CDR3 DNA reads TGTGCCAGCAGTTTAATGGAGGGCACTGAAGCTTTCTTT.

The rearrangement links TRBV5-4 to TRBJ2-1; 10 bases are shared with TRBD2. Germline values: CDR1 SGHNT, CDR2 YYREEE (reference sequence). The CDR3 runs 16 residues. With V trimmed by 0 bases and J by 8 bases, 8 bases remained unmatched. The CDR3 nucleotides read TGTGCCAGCAGCTTGGACTTGGGACTAGCGCCGGATGAGCAGTTCTTC. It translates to CASSLDLGLAPDEQFF.

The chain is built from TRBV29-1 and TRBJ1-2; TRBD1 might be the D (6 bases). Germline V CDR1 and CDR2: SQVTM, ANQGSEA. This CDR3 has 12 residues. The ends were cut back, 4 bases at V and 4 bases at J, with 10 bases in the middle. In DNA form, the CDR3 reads TGCAGCGTTGTGGACAGACTCTATGGCTACACCTTC. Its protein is CSVVDRLYGYTF.

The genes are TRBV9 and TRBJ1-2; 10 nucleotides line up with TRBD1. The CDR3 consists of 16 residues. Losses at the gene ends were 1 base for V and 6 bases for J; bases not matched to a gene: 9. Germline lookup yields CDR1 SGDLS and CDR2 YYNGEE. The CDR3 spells CASSVQWGQGLHGYTF. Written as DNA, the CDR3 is TGTGCCAGCAGCGTACAATGGGGACAGGGGCTTCATGGCTACACCTTC.

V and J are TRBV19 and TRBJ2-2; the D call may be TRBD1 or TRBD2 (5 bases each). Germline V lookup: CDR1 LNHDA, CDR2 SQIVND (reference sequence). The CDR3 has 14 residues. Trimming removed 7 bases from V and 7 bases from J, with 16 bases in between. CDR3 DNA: TGTGCCAGTAACGAGGGGATCTTAGGCGGGGAGCTGTTTTTT. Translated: CASNEGILGGELFF.

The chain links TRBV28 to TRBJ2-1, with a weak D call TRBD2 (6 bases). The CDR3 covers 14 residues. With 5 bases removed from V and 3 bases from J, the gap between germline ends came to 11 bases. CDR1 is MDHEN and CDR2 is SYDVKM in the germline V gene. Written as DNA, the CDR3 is TGTGCCAGCAGTGAGGAGGGCAACTACAATGAGCAGTTCTTC. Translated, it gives CASSEEGNYNEQFF.

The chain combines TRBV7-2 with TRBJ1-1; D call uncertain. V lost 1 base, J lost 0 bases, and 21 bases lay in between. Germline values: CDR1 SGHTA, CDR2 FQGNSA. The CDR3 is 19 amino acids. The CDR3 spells CASSLVRWGGPTMNTEAFF. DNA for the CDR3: TGTGCCAGCAGCTTAGTTCGTTGGGGAGGGCCAACCATGAACACTGAAGCTTTCTTT.

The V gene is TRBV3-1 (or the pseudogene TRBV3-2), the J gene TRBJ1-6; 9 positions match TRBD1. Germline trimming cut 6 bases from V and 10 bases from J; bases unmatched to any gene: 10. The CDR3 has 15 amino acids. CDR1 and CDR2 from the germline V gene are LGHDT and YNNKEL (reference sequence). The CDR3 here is CASSVRTGAQSPLHF. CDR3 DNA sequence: TGTGCCAGCAGTGTTCGGACAGGGGCTCAATCACCCCTCCACTTT.

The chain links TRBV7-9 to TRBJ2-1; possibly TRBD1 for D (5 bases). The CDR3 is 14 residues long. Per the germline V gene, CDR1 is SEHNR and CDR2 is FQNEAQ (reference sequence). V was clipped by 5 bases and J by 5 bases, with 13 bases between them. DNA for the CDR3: TGTGCCAGCAGCCCCAGGGTGCCCCACAATGAGCAGTTCTTC. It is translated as CASSPRVPHNEQFF.

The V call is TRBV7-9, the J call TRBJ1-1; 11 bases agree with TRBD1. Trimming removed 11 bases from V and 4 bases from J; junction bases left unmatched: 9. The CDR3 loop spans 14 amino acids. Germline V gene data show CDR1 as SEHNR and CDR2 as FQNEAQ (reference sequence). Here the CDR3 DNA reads TGTGCCTCTAGAGGACAGGGGGCGAGCACTGAAGCTTTCTTT. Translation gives CASRGQGASTEAFF.

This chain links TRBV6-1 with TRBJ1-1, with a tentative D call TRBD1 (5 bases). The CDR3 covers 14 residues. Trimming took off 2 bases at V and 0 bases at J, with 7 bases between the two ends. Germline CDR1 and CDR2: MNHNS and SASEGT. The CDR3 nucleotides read TGTGCCAGCAGTGAATCAGGGTTGAACACTGAAGCTTTCTTT. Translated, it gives CASSESGLNTEAFF.

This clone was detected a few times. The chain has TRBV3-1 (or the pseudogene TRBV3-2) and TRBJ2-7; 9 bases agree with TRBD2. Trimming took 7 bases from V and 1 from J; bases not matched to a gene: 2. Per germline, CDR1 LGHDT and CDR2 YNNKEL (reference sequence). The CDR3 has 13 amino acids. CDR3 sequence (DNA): TGTGCCAGCAAGAGCGGGGGGTCCTACGAGCAGTACTTC. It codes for CASKSGGSYEQYF.

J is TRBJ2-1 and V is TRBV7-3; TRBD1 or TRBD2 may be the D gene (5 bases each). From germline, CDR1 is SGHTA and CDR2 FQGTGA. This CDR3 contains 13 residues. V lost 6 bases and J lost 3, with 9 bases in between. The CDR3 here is CASRRGDYNEQFF. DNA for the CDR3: TGTGCCAGCAGGAGGGGTGACTACAATGAGCAGTTCTTC.

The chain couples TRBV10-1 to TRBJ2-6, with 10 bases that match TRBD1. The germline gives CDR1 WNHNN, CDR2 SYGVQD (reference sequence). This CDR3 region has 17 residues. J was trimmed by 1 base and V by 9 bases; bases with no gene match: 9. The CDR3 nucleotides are TGCGCCAGATCCTTTGACAGGGGGCCTTCTGGGGCCAACGTCCTGACTTTC. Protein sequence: CARSFDRGPSGANVLTF.

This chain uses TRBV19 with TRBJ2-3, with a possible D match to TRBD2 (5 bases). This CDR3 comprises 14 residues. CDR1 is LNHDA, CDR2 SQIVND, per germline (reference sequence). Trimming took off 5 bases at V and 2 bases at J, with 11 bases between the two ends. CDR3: CASSGGGLTDTQYF. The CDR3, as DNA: TGTGCCAGTAGTGGTGGAGGTCTCACAGATACGCAGTATTTT.

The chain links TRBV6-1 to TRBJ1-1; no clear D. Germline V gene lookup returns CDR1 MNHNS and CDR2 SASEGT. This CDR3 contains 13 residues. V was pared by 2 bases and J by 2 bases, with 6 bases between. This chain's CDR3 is CASSERLNTEAFF. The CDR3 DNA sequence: TGTGCCAGCAGTGAAAGACTAAACACTGAAGCTTTCTTT.

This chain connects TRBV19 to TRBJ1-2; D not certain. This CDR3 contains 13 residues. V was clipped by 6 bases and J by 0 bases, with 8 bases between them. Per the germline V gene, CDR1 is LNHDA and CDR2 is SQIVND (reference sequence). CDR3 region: CASSRHTNYGYTF. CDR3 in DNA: TGTGCCAGTAGCCGGCATACTAACTATGGCTACACCTTC.

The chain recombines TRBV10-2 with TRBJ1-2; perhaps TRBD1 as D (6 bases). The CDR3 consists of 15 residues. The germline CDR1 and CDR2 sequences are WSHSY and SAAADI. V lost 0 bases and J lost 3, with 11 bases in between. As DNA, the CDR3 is TGCGCCAGCAGTGAGTCGGGGGGCGCGTACTATGGCTACACCTTC. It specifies CASSESGGAYYGYTF.

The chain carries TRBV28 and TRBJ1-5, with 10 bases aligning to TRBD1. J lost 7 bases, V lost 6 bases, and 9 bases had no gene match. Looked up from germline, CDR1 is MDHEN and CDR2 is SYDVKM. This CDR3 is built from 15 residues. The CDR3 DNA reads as TGTGCCAGCAGGCCGTGGGGACAGGGGAACCAGCCCCAGCATTTT. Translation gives CASRPWGQGNQPQHF.

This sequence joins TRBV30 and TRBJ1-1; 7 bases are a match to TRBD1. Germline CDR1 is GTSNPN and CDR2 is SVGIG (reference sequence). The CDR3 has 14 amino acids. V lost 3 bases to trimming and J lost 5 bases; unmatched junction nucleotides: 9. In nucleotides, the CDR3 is TGTGCCTGGAGACAGACAGGGTGGGATACTGAAGCTTTCTTT. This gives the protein CAWRQTGWDTEAFF.

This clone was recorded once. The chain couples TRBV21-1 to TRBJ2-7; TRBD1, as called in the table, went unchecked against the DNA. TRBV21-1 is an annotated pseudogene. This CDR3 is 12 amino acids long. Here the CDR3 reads CASRDRVIVQYF. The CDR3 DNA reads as TGTGCCAGCCGGGACAGGGTGATAGTGCAGTACTTC.